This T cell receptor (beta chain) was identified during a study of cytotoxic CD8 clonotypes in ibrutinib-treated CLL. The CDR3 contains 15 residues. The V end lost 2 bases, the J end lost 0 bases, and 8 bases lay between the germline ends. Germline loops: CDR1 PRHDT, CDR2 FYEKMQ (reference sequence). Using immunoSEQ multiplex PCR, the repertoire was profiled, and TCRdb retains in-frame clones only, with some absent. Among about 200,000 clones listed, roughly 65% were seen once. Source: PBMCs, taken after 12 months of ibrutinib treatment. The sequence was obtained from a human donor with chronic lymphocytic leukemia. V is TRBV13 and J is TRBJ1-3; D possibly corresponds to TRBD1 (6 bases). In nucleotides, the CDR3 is TGTGCCAGCAGCTTAACAGGGTACTCTGGAAACACCATATATTTT. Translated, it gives CASSLTGYSGNTIYF.